These 20 T cell receptor beta chains were sequenced from one sample in a study of blood T cell repertoires in COVID-19. Generated by immunoSEQ multiplex PCR, the TCRdb table keeps only in-frame clones and is missing some. The repertoire holds fewer than 400,000 clones, 90% seen once, with under 3% in the top ten. The sample consisted of peripheral blood. Source of these receptors: a woman in her 30s with COVID-19, enrolled during active disease.

The chain is built from TRBV6-1 and TRBJ2-1, with 11 bases that match TRBD2. The junction had 12 bases not matched to a gene; V was cut back by 4 bases and J by 1 base. CDR1 is MNHNS, CDR2 SASEGT, per germline. CDR3 length: 19 amino acids. CDR3 in DNA: TGTGCCAGCAGTGTCGGGGTAGCGGGAGGGCCGTTTTCCTACAATGAGCAGTTCTTC. Amino acids: CASSVGVAGGPFSYNEQFF.

The chain employs TRBV21-1 and TRBJ1-6; the D call in the table, TRBD1, was not verified against the DNA. TRBV21-1 is marked as a pseudogene. This CDR3 has 18 residues. The CDR3 sequence: CASSFRRTGGTYNSPLHF. CDR3 in DNA: TGTGCCAGCAGCTTCCGCCGGACAGGGGGAACGTATAATTCACCCCTCCACTTT.

V is TRBV15 and J is TRBJ2-7; D perhaps matches TRBD2 (5 bases). This CDR3 region has 15 residues. The germline V and J ends were trimmed by 0 bases and 3 bases, with 12 bases remaining between them. The V gene's germline CDR1 is LNHNV and CDR2 YYDKDF (reference sequence). CDR3 bases: TGTGCCACCAGCAGAGATAGAGGGCCATACTACGAGCAGTACTTC. Translating gives CATSRDRGPYYEQYF.

The J gene is TRBJ2-5, the V gene TRBV5-5; the D gene is possibly TRBD1 (6 bases). V dropped 1 base and J dropped 5 bases, with 12 bases sitting between them. Germline values: CDR1 SGHKS, CDR2 YYEKEE (reference sequence). This CDR3 spans 14 amino acids. The CDR3 DNA reads TGTGCCAGCAGCTTGACAGGGCAGAAGGAGACCCAGTACTTC. Translation gives CASSLTGQKETQYF.

The rearrangement links TRBV7-9 to TRBJ2-1; 10 bases align to TRBD2. V was clipped by 2 bases and J by 2 bases; unmatched bases: 3. Germline lookup yields CDR1 SEHNR and CDR2 FQNEAQ (reference sequence). The CDR3 is 16 amino acids. The CDR3, as DNA: TGTGCCAGCAGCTTAATAGCGGGAGGAACCTACAATGAGCAGTTCTTC. It codes for CASSLIAGGTYNEQFF.

This clone was found once. This chain joins TRBV19 and TRBJ1-2; weak D call: TRBD1 (6 bases). Trimming took 11 bases from V and 2 from J, leaving 12 bases between them. Germline loops: CDR1 LNHDA, CDR2 SQIVND (reference sequence). CDR3 size: 12 residues. The CDR3 loop reads CAVGGANYGYTF. CDR3 coding DNA: TGTGCCGTAGGGGGGGCGAACTATGGCTACACCTTC.

This clone was seen just once. Other DNA sequences in the sample encode the same CDR3. The chain links TRBV5-1 to TRBJ1-1, with D hard to call. Germline CDR1 is SGHRS and CDR2 is YFSETQ. The CDR3 totals 14 residues. The V end lost 4 bases, the J end lost 0 bases, and 10 bases lay between the germline ends. The CDR3 reads CASSEGRMNTEAFF. CDR3 sequence (DNA): TGCGCCAGCAGCGAAGGGAGGATGAACACTGAAGCTTTCTTT.

CDR3 sequence (DNA): TGTGCCATCAGTGAGTCGTTGGGCTACAATCAGCCCCAGCATTTT. It encodes CAISESLGYNQPQHF. V usage is TRBV10-3 and J usage is TRBJ1-5; D call uncertain. V shed 0 bases and J shed 3 bases, with 9 bases lying between them. Germline lookup yields CDR1 ENHRY and CDR2 SYGVKD. This CDR3 region has 15 residues.

The chain recombines TRBV30 with TRBJ1-1, with D possibly TRBD1 on 6 matching bases. The CDR3 is 14 residues long. Per the germline V gene, CDR1 is GTSNPN and CDR2 is SVGIG (reference sequence). V lost 3 bases and J lost 1, with 12 bases in between. This CDR3 reads CAWSEGRGNTEAFF. For the CDR3, the DNA is TGTGCCTGGAGCGAAGGCAGGGGGAACACTGAAGCTTTCTTT.

J is TRBJ2-1 and V is TRBV10-1; D may be TRBD2 (7 bases). V lost 8 bases to trimming and J lost 6 bases, with 20 bases between them. CDR1 is WNHNN, CDR2 SYGVQD, per germline (reference sequence). The CDR3 is 15 residues long. The CDR3 nucleotides are TGCGCCAGCCCTACTGGGGGGGCTAGTTGCAATGAGCAGTTCTTC. This encodes CASPTGGASCNEQFF.

V usage is TRBV20-1 and J usage is TRBJ2-3; 9 bases align to TRBD2. From germline, CDR1 is DFQATT and CDR2 SNEGSKA (reference sequence). The CDR3 totals 15 residues. V dropped 3 bases and J dropped 4; count of bases not matched to a gene: 8. Here the CDR3 reads CSASVSGSESDTQYF. The CDR3 nucleotides read TGCAGTGCTAGTGTTAGCGGGAGTGAATCAGATACGCAGTATTTT.

CDR3 coding DNA: TGCAGCGTTCAGGGGGCTTTCAATCAGCCCCAGCATTTT. Translated, it gives CSVQGAFNQPQHF. The V gene is TRBV29-1, the J gene TRBJ1-5, with 8 bases aligning to TRBD1. CDR3 size: 13 residues. The V segment lost 5 bases and the J segment 3 bases; nucleotides outside the gene matches: 3. CDR1 SQVTM and CDR2 ANQGSEA come from the germline V gene. The whole variable domain, remainder taken from reference TRBV29-1 and TRBJ1-5, is SAVISQKPSRDICQRGTSLTIQCQVDSQVTMMFWYRQQPGQSLTLIATANQGSEATYESGFVIDKFPISRPNLTFSTLTVSNMSPEDSSIYLCSVQGAFNQPQHFGDGTRLSIL.

J is TRBJ2-6 and V is TRBV5-1, with TRBD1 identical over 9 bases. Germline V lookup: CDR1 SGHRS, CDR2 YFSETQ. The trim removed 1 base at V and 8 bases at J, leaving 4 bases unmatched. The CDR3 is made up of 15 amino acids. The chain's CDR3 is CASSLPGQGSNVLTF. The DNA for the CDR3 is TGCGCCAGCAGCTTGCCGGGACAGGGCTCCAACGTCCTGACTTTC.

The CDR3 region has the DNA TGTGCCAGCAGCTTGGATGGGGACAGGGGCCACACTGAAGCTTTCTTT. Translation: CASSLDGDRGHTEAFF. The genes are TRBV5-4 and TRBJ1-1, with TRBD1 matching 10 bases. The germline V gene encodes CDR1 SGHNT and CDR2 YYREEE (reference sequence). This CDR3 is 16 amino acids long. Trimming took 0 bases from V and 3 from J; bases not matched to a gene: 5.

The chain combines TRBV5-4 with TRBJ1-2; weak D call: TRBD1 (5 bases). Between the trimmed V and J ends, which lost 1 base and 5 bases, there was a span of 18 bases. Germline-derived CDR1 and CDR2 are SGHNT and YYREEE (reference sequence). There are 16 residues in the CDR3. The CDR3 nucleotides are TGTGCCAGCAGCTTGTCCGGGGGTAAGGGGAGATATGGCTACACCTTC. Protein product: CASSLSGGKGRYGYTF.

The chain couples TRBV30 to TRBJ1-2; TRBD1 aligns across 9 bases. This CDR3 comprises 13 residues. V dropped 0 bases and J dropped 4; count of bases not matched to a gene: 0. Germline loops: CDR1 GTSNPN, CDR2 SVGIG (reference sequence). This CDR3 is CAWSVTGGYGYTF. The CDR3 DNA reads TGTGCCTGGAGTGTGACAGGGGGCTATGGCTACACCTTC.

The chain recombines TRBV10-1 with TRBJ1-5, with TRBD1 matching over 7 bases. Germline V gene sequence: CDR1 WNHNN, CDR2 SYGVQD (reference sequence). This CDR3 comprises 22 residues. With 5 bases clipped from V and 0 bases from J, the junction kept 25 bases outside the gene matches. CDR3 residues: CASSPHIILRDRPPYSNQPQHF. The CDR3 nucleotides are TGCGCCAGCAGTCCGCATATTATCCTCCGGGACAGACCCCCATATAGCAATCAGCCCCAGCATTTT.

This chain connects TRBV5-1 to TRBJ2-7, with 7 bases matching TRBD2. Germline loops: CDR1 SGHRS, CDR2 YFSETQ. The CDR3 spans 15 residues. With V trimmed by 1 base and J by 3 bases, 7 bases remained unmatched. The CDR3 DNA follows: TGCGCCAGCAGCTTGAATGAGGGACTACTCTACGAGCAGTACTTC. It translates to CASSLNEGLLYEQYF.

J is TRBJ2-7 and V is TRBV5-1; TRBD2 aligns across 7 bases. CDR1 and CDR2 (germline): SGHRS, YFSETQ. The CDR3 sequence is 15 residues long. J was trimmed by 0 bases and V by 5 bases; bases with no gene match: 8. The CDR3 loop reads CASSPRERGSYEQYF. The DNA for the CDR3 is TGCGCCAGCAGTCCCCGGGAGCGGGGCTCCTACGAGCAGTACTTC.

The chain has TRBV27 and TRBJ1-1; TRBD1 might be the D (5 bases). The CDR3 length is 13 residues. Germline-derived CDR1 and CDR2 are MNHEY and SMNVEV (reference sequence). V was shortened by 2 bases and J by 6 bases, with 10 bases between the two germline ends. The CDR3 DNA reads as TGTGCCAGCAGTTTACGGGGGTTCCCTGAAGCTTTCTTT. It yields the protein CASSLRGFPEAFF.